This TCR beta chain is from a study of T-cell reconstitution after alpha-beta-depleted transplantation in children. Germline CDR1 reads SGHTA; CDR2 reads FQGNSA. The CDR3 sequence is 16 residues long. Findings of the study overall: In some patients, recipient T cells and intrathymic progenitors surviving conditioning explained high day-60 diversity. Reportedly, roughly two months post-transplant, alpha-beta T cells arose from several hundred expanded graft clones. T cells produced anew were the main source of T-cell counts and diversity one year after transplant.

Remarks on this clonotype: The antigen remains undetermined. Relative to the germline gene, one junction end is altered; a read error may explain this.

Unique molecular identifiers tagged the TCRbeta library. TCRdb processed the PCR reads anew with MiXCR; each CDR3 protein has one entry. Of fewer than 700,000 distinct CDR3 sequences listed, around 13% are singletons. This sequence joins TRBV7-2 and TRBJ1-2; D is ambiguous. Sequencing used PBMCs, mostly from graft donor cells, obtained 360 days after TCRalphabeta/CD19-depleted stem cell transplant. This receptor was obtained from a male patient younger than 18 who had a stem cell transplant for acute myeloid leukemia, so the T cells may come from the graft donor. The CDR3 spells CASNLGGQDANYGYTF. The CDR3 DNA follows: TGTGCCAGCAACTTAGGCGGCCAGGATGCTAACTATGGCTACACCTTC.